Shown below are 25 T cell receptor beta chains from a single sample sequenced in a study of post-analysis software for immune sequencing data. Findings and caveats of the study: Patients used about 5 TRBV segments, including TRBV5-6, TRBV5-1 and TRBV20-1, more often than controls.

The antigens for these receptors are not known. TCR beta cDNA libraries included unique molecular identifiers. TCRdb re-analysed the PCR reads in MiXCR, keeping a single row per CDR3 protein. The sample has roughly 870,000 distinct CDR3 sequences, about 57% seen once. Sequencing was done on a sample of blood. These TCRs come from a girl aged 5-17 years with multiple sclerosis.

CDR3 nucleotide sequence: TGCAGTGCTGGCACAGGGGGCTTTGGTGAAAAACTGTTTTTT. It codes for CSAGTGGFGEKLFF. The genes are TRBV20-1 and TRBJ1-4, with 9 bases matching TRBD1. V dropped 5 bases and J dropped 7; count of bases not matched to a gene: 8. This CDR3 has 14 residues. Germline lookup yields CDR1 DFQATT and CDR2 SNEGSKA (reference sequence).

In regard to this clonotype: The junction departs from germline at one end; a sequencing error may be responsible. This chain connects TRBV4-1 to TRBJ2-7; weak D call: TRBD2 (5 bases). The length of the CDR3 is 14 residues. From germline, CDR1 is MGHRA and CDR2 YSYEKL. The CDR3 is CASSPVPSTYEQYF. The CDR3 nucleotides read TGTGCCAGCAGCCCCGTCCCTAGCACCTACGAGCAGTACTTC.

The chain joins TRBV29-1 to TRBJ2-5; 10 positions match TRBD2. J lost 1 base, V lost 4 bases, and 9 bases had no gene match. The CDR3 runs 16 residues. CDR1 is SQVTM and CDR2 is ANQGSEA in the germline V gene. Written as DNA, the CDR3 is TGCAGCGTTGGGCCGGGACTAGCGCCACCCCAAGAGACCCAGTACTTC. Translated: CSVGPGLAPPQETQYF.

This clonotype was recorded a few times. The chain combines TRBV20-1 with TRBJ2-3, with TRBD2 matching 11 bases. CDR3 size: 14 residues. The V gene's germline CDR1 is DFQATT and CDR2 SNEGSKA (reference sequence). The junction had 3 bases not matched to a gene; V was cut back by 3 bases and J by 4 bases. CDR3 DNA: TGCAGTGCTAGGGTAGCGGGAGGGTCAGATACGCAGTATTTT. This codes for CSARVAGGSDTQYF.

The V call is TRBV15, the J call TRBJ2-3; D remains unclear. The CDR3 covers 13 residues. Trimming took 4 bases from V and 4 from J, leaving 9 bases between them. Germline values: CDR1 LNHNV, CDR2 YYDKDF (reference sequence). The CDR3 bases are TGTGCCACCAGCACTGATCCGGCAGATACGCAGTATTTT. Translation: CATSTDPADTQYF.

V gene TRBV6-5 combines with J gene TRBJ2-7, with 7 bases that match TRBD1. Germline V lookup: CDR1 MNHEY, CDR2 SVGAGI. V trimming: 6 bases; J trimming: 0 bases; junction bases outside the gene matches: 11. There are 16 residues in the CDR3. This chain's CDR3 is CASRRIGQAISYEQYF. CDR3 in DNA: TGTGCCAGCAGACGGATAGGACAGGCAATCTCCTACGAGCAGTACTTC.

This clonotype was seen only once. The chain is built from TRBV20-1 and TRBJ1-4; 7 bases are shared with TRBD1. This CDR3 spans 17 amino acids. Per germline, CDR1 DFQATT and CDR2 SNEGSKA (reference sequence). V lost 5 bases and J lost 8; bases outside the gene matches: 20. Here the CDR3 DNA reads TGCAGTGCTGCGGACCGAGACAGGGCACCCTTCAGCGAAAAACTGTTTTTT. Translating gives CSAADRDRAPFSEKLFF.

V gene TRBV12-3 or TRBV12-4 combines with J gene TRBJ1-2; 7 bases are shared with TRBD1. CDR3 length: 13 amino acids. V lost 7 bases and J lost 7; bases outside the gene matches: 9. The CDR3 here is CASKTGTEGGYTF. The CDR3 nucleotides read TGTGCCAGCAAAACCGGGACAGAAGGTGGCTACACCTTC.

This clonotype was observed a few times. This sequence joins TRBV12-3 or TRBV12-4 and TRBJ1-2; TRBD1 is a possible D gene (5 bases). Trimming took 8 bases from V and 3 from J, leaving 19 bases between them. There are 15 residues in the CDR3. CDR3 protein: CASDGGSSRYYGYTF. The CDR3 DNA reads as TGTGCCAGCGACGGGGGATCCTCACGATACTATGGCTACACCTTC.

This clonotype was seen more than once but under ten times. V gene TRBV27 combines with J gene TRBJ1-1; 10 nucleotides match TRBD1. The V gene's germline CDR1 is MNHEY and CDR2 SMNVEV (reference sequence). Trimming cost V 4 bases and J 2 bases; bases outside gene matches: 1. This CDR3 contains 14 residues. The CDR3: CASSWDRGNTEAFF. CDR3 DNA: TGTGCCAGCAGTTGGGACAGGGGAAACACTGAAGCTTTCTTT.

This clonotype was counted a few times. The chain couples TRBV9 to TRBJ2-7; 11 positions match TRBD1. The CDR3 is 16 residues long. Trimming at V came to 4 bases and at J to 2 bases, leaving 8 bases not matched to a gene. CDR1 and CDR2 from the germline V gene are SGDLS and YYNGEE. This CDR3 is CASSPTGTGGPYEQYF. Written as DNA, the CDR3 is TGTGCCAGCAGCCCCACCGGGACAGGGGGACCCTACGAGCAGTACTTC.

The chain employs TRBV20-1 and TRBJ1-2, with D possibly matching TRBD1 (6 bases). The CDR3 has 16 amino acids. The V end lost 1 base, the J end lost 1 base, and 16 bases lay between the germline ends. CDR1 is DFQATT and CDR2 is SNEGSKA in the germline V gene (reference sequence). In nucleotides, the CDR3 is TGCAGTGCTAGAGTTTTAAGACAGGCACTTAACTATGGCTACACCTTC. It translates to CSARVLRQALNYGYTF.

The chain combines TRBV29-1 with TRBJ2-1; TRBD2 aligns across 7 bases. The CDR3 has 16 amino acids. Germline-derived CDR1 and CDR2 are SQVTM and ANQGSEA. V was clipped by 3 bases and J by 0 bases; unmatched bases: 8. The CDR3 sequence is CSVEGRGYPSYNEQFF. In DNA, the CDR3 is TGCAGCGTTGAGGGGCGGGGGTACCCCTCCTACAATGAGCAGTTCTTC.

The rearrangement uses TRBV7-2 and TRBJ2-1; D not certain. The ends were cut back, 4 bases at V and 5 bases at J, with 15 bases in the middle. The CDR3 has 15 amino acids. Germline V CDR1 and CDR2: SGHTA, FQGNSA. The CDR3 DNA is TGTGCCAGCAGCTGGGGTCAAAGGACCCACAATGAGCAGTTCTTC. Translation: CASSWGQRTHNEQFF.

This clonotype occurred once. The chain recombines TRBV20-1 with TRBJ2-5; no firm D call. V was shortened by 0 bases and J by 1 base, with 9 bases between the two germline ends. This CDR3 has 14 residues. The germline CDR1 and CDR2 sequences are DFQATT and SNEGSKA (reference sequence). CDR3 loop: CSAREIRTQETQYF. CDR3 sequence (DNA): TGCAGTGCTAGAGAGATTAGGACCCAAGAGACCCAGTACTTC.

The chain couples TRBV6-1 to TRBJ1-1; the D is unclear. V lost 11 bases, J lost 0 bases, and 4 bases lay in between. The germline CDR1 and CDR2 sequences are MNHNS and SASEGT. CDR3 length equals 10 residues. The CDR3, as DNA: TGTGCCGCGGTGAACACTGAAGCTTTCTTT. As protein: CAAVNTEAFF.

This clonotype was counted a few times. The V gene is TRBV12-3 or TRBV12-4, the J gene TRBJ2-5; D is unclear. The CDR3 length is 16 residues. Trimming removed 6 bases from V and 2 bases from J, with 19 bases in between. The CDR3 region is CASRPGPQRRQETQYF. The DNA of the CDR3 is TGTGCCAGCAGACCCGGACCACAGAGGAGACAAGAGACCCAGTACTTC.

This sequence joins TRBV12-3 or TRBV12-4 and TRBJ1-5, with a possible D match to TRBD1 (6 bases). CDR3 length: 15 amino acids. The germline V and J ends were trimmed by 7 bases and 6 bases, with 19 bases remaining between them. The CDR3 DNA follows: TGTGCCAGCAAGACCTCGGGGGGCCGGGTTCAGCCCCAGCATTTT. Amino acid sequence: CASKTSGGRVQPQHF.

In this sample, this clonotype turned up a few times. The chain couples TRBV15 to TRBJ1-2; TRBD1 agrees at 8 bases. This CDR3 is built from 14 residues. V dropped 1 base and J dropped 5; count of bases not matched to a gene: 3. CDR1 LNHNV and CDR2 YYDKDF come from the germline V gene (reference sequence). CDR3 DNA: TGTGCCACCAGCAGAGTGGACAGGGAATATGGCTACACCTTC. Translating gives CATSRVDREYGYTF.

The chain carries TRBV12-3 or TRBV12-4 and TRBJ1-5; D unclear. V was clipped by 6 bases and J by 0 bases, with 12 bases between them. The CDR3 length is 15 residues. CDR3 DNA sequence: TGTGCCAGCAGGGCCGAGGGATATAGCAATCAGCCCCAGCATTTT. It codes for CASRAEGYSNQPQHF.

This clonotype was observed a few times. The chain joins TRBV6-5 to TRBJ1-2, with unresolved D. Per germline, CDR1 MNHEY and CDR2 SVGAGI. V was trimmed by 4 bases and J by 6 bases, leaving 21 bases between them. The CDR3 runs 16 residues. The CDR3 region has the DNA TGTGCCAGCAGTTTCCATGCGCGGGAAGTTGTAGATGGCTACACCTTC. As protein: CASSFHAREVVDGYTF.

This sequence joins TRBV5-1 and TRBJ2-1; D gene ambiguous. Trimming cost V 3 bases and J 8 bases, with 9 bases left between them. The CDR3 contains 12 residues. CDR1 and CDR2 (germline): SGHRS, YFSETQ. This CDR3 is CASSYPTDEQFF. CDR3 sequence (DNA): TGCGCCAGCAGCTACCCTACGGATGAGCAGTTCTTC. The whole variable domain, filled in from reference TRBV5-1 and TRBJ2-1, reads KAGVTQTPRYLIKTRGQQVTLSCSPISGHRSVSWYQQTPGQGLQFLFEYFSETQRNKGNFPGRFSGRQFSNSRSEMNVSTLELGDSALYLCASSYPTDEQFFGPGTRLTVL.

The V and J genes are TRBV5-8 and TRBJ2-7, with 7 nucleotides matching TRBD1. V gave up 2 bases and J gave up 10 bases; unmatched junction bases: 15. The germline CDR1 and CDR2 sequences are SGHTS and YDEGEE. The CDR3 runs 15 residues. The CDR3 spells CASSLMGTAQEAQYF. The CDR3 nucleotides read TGTGCCAGCAGCTTAATGGGGACAGCTCAAGAGGCCCAGTACTTC.

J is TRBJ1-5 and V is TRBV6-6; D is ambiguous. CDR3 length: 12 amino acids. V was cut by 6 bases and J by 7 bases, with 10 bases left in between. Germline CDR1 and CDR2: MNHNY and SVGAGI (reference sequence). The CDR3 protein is CASRVSRQPQHF. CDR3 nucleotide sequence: TGTGCCAGCAGGGTCAGTAGGCAGCCCCAGCATTTT.

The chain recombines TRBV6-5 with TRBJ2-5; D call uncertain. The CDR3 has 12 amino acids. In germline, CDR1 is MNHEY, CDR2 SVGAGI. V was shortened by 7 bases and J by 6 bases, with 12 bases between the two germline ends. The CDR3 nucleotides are TGTGCCAGCAAGATGGCGGCGAAGACCCAGTACTTC. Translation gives CASKMAAKTQYF.